The source of this T cell receptor beta chain is a study of Ad26.COV2.S vaccination and SARS-CoV-2 variants. As to treatment: approximately 18 received Ad26.COV2.S at low or high dose, single or two shots; several received placebo; per-sample allocation not given. Sampling was performed 63 days after the first vaccine or placebo injection. Trimming left V 6 bases short and J 4 bases short, with 16 bases between. Per germline, CDR1 MGHRA and CDR2 YSYEKL. This CDR3 region has 14 residues. Measured with immunoSEQ multiplex PCR; TCRdb has only the in-frame clones, and not every one. The data show around 370,000 clones, with 80% to 90% seen just once and 3.3% held by the top ten.

The sequence came from a person between 18 and 60 years old who received the Ad26.COV2.S COVID-19 vaccine or a placebo. The chain carries TRBV4-1 and TRBJ2-7; tentatively, D is TRBD1 (6 bases). The specimen was peripheral blood, collected in a trial of Ad26.COV2.S vaccine versus placebo. In DNA, the CDR3 is TGCGCCAGCAGGTCGACAGGAGCCCTTTACGAGCAGTACTTC. It yields the protein CASRSTGALYEQYF.